This is a list of T cell receptor beta chains from one sample in a study of cytomegalovirus exposure and HLA in healthy donors. Repertoires were generated with immunoSEQ multiplex PCR, while TCRdb's copy carries only in-frame clones and drops some. The sample includes about 180,000 clones, roughly 85% of them seen just once. Specimen: PBMCs. The receptors stem from a man in his late teens or twenties in good health and CMV-seropositive. The CDR3 runs from the conserved cysteine through the conserved F or W. A D gene is named only where the DNA matches it firmly. Where a row states a size, it is once, few, many or the class of an expanded clone; other rows omit it.

-	TRBV5-1	-	TRBJ2-2	TGCGCCAGCAGCCTAAACACCGGGGAGCTGTTTTTT	CASSLNTGELFF
TRBD1	TRBV6-6	few	TRBJ2-7	TGTGCCAGCAGGCCCGGACAGGGAGGCTACGAGCAGTACTTC	CASRPGQGGYEQYF
TRBD1	TRBV29-1	-	TRBJ2-1	TGCAGCGTTTCCGACAGGGGAGGCTACAATGAGCAGTTCTTC	CSVSDRGGYNEQFF
TRBD1	TRBV29-1	once	TRBJ2-1	TGCAGCGTTGATGGGGTGAGGGGGACAGGTATCCGTACCTACAATGAGCAGTTCTTC	CSVDGVRGTGIRTYNEQFF
TRBD2	TRBV7-8	-	TRBJ2-1	TGTGCCAGCAGCTTAGTGCCCCGGACTAGCGGGAGAGCCGGAAATGAGCAGTTCTTC	CASSLVPRTSGRAGNEQFF
TRBD1	TRBV2	once	TRBJ1-4	TGTGCCAGCAGTGATATTTCAGGGGGCAATGAAAAACTGTTTTTT	CASSDISGGNEKLFF
TRBD2	TRBV7-9	-	TRBJ2-2	TGTGCCAGCAGCTTAGGGACTAGAGGCACCGGGGAGCTGTTTTTT	CASSLGTRGTGELFF
-	TRBV7-9	-	TRBJ2-3	TGTGCCAGCAGCTCGTTGGACGGGGATGCAACAGATACGCAGTATTTT	CASSSLDGDATDTQYF
TRBD2	TRBV7-9	-	TRBJ2-3	TGTGCCAGCAGCTTACTAGCGGTCCCGGGAGATACGCAGTATTTT	CASSLLAVPGDTQYF
TRBD2	TRBV27	once	TRBJ2-7	TGTGCCAGCAGTTTCACCGGGACTAGCGGGAGGGCCTCCTACGAGCAGTACTTC	CASSFTGTSGRASYEQYF
TRBD1	TRBV2	-	TRBJ1-4	TGTGCCAGCAGTGGGACAGGGAGCCTCTCATCAACTAATGAAAAACTGTTTTTT	CASSGTGSLSSTNEKLFF
-	TRBV7-8	-	TRBJ1-1	TGTGCCAGCAGCTTAGGGCCTTTCCCGATCACTGAAGCTTTCTTT	CASSLGPFPITEAFF
-	TRBV11-1	many	TRBJ1-1	TGTGCCAGCACCCGCCCTCTATCGAACACTGAAGCTTTCTTT	CASTRPLSNTEAFF
TRBD2	TRBV7-8	few	TRBJ2-3	TGTGCCAGCAGCGCGACTAGCGGGAGGGAGACAGATACGCAGTATTTT	CASSATSGRETDTQYF
TRBD1	TRBV5-1	-	TRBJ2-1	TGCGCCAGCAGCTTTTCGGGACAGACAGATAGTGAGCAGTTCTTC	CASSFSGQTDSEQFF
TRBD2	TRBV5-1	-	TRBJ2-1	TGCGCCAGCAGCTTGGGTCTAGCGGGAGATAGTGAGCAGTTCTTC	CASSLGLAGDSEQFF
-	TRBV4-1	-	TRBJ2-7	TGCGCCAGCAGTCCTGAACTAGCTGCCTACGAGCAGTACTTC	CASSPELAAYEQYF
TRBD1	TRBV6-1	-	TRBJ1-4	TGTGCCAGCGAGGACAGGGACAGGGAAAAACTGTTTTTT	CASEDRDREKLFF
-	TRBV18	-	TRBJ2-7	TGTGCCAGCTCACCAACTCAGCGCGAGCAGTACTTC	CASSPTQREQYF
TRBD1	TRBV27	-	TRBJ1-1	TGTGCCAGCGGTCATCGGACAGGGCTCACTGAAGCTTTCTTT	CASGHRTGLTEAFF
-	TRBV10-3	-	TRBJ2-2	TGTGCCATAACGACAGGGAACACCGGGGAGCTGTTTTTT	CAITTGNTGELFF
-	TRBV28	-	TRBJ1-5	TGTGCCAGCAGTTTATTAGGCCCGGGTCCGATGGGGAGAGAGCCCCAGCATTTT	CASSLLGPGPMGREPQHF
TRBD2	TRBV4-1	-	TRBJ2-7	TGCGCCAGCAGCCAAGGCCCGCGGGAGGGGCCGTCCTACGAGCAGTACTTC	CASSQGPREGPSYEQYF
-	TRBV9	-	TRBJ2-3	TGTGCCAGCGGAACTGGGCTGCACACAGATACGCAGTATTTT	CASGTGLHTDTQYF
TRBD2	TRBV5-1	few	TRBJ2-5	TGCGCCAGCAGCCAAACGACTAGCGGGGAAGAGACCCAGTACTTC	CASSQTTSGEETQYF
-	TRBV10-1	-	TRBJ1-4	TGCGCCAGCAGTGAAGGACAGCCTAATGAAAAACTGTTTTTT	CASSEGQPNEKLFF
-	TRBV5-1	-	TRBJ1-2	TGCGCCAGCAGCCCGACCGAGGCCTATGGCTACACCTTC	CASSPTEAYGYTF
-	TRBV27	-	TRBJ2-4	TGTGCCAGCAGTTTATCTGGGGCGGACATTCAGTACTTC	CASSLSGADIQYF
-	TRBV5-1	-	TRBJ2-7	TGCGCCAGCAGCCGAGAAAGTGACAGTCCTCTCTTC	CASSRESDSPLF
-	TRBV6-5	-	TRBJ1-1	TGTGCCAGTTGTCTCTTGAGGGGAGGCAACACTGAAGCTTTCTTT	CASCLLRGGNTEAFF
TRBD1	TRBV7-3	-	TRBJ2-5	TGTGCCAGCAGCTGGACAGGGGCAATCCAAGAGACCCAGTACTTC	CASSWTGAIQETQYF
-	TRBV29-1	-	TRBJ2-2	TGCAGCGTTAAAGGGCCTTCGAACACCGGGGAGCTGTTTTTT	CSVKGPSNTGELFF
TRBD1	TRBV19	-	TRBJ1-2	TGTGCCAGTAAGAAGGACAGGGAATTTTATGGCTACACCTTC	CASKKDREFYGYTF
TRBD1	TRBV28	-	TRBJ1-3	TGTGCCAGCAGCCCAAGAGGCAGGGGGTCTGGAAACACCATATATTTT	CASSPRGRGSGNTIYF
-	TRBV11-2	-	TRBJ2-2	TGTGCCAGCAGCCCAGGTCGCACCGGGGAGCTGTTTTTT	CASSPGRTGELFF
TRBD1	TRBV28	few	TRBJ2-5	TGTGCCAGCCAAAAGGGGGACAGGGGGGAGACCCAGTACTTC	CASQKGDRGETQYF
-	TRBV18	-	TRBJ2-1	TGTGCCAGCTCACTGGACTGGAGCTCCTACAATGAGCAGTTCTTC	CASSLDWSSYNEQFF
TRBD1	TRBV2	-	TRBJ1-1	TGTGCCAGCAGTGCTTCCGGGACAGGGAAGACTGAAGCTTTCTTT	CASSASGTGKTEAFF
-	TRBV6-6	-	TRBJ1-1	TGTGCCAGCAGTATACAGGGCTTAGGGACTGAAGCTTTCTTT	CASSIQGLGTEAFF
-	TRBV5-6	-	TRBJ2-5	TGTGCCAGCTCGCACGGGGTAGCGGTACAAGAGACCCAGTACTTC	CASSHGVAVQETQYF
-	TRBV6-1	-	TRBJ1-5	TGTGCCAGCAACCAAGAGATATTACTGGATCAGCCCCAGCATTTT	CASNQEILLDQPQHF
TRBD2	TRBV4-1	-	TRBJ2-5	TGCGCCAGCAGCCCCAGCGGACTAGCGGGAGGAGAGACCCAGTACTTC	CASSPSGLAGGETQYF
TRBD1	TRBV19	-	TRBJ1-1	TGTGCCACCAAAACCCGGACAGGGGGCCGGCGGAACACTGAAGCTTTCTTT	CATKTRTGGRRNTEAFF
TRBD1	TRBV5-1	-	TRBJ2-7	TGCGCCAGCAGCCTGGGACAGGGGGGACACGAGCAGTACTTC	CASSLGQGGHEQYF
TRBD1	TRBV5-4	once	TRBJ1-2	TGTGCCAGCAGCCCCACTGTGACAGGGGTTGGCTATGGCTACACCTTC	CASSPTVTGVGYGYTF
-	TRBV12-2	-	TRBJ2-2	TGTGCAAGTCGCTCTCCCGGGATGGGTAACACCGGGGAGCTGTTTTTT	CASRSPGMGNTGELFF
-	TRBV4-1	-	TRBJ2-3	TGCGCCAGCAGCCCCTTAGGAGTTACGGATACGCAGTATTTT	CASSPLGVTDTQYF
-	TRBV30	-	TRBJ2-7	TGTGCCTGGGGGAGGTGGAACGAGCAGTACTTC	CAWGRWNEQYF
-	TRBV7-9	-	TRBJ2-2	TGTGCCAGCAGCTTAGTAGGGGCCGGGGAGCTGTTTTTT	CASSLVGAGELFF
TRBD1	TRBV7-3	-	TRBJ2-1	TGTGCCAGCAGCTTAGTAGGACAGGGGGAGGGTGAGCAGTTCTTC	CASSLVGQGEGEQFF
-	TRBV30	few	TRBJ1-1	TGTGCCTCCCTCCGAGCGGACACTGAAGCTTTCTTT	CASLRADTEAFF
-	TRBV28	-	TRBJ2-1	TGTGCCAGCAGAGCTGTTACCGGGACACCGACCTACAATGAGCAGTTCTTC	CASRAVTGTPTYNEQFF
TRBD1	TRBV28	once	TRBJ2-6	TGTGCCAGCAGTTTACTAGGGACAGGGGGCGCCCCTGGGGCCAACGTCCTGACTTTC	CASSLLGTGGAPGANVLTF
-	TRBV7-8	-	TRBJ2-1	TGTGCCAGCAGCTTTCACAGGGCGAGCTCCTACAATGAGCAGTTCTTC	CASSFHRASSYNEQFF
-	TRBV5-8	once	TRBJ2-7	TGTGCCAGCAGCTTGGTCGGGGAAAGGTACGAGCAGTACTTC	CASSLVGERYEQYF
-	TRBV5-1	-	TRBJ2-5	TGCGCCAGCAGCTCAGACAGAACACAAGAGACCCAGTACTTC	CASSSDRTQETQYF
-	TRBV28	-	TRBJ2-7	TGTGCCAGCAGCCCCTTAGCAGGGGCCGAGCAGTACTTC	CASSPLAGAEQYF